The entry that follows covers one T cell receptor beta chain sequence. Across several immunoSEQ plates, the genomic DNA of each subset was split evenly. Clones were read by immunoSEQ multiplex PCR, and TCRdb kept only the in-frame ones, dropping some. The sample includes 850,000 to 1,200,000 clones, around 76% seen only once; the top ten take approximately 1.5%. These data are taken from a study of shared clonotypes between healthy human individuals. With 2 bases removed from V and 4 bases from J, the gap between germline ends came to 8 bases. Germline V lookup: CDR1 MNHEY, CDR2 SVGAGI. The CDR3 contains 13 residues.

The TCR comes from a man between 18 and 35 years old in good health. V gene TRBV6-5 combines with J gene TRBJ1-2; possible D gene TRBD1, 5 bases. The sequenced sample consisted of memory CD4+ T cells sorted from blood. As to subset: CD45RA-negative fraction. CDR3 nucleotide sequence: TGTGCCAGCAGTTACCGGCAGGGCTATGGCTACACCTTC. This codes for CASSYRQGYGYTF.